These 22 T cell receptor beta chains originate from one sample sequenced in a study of human T cells and chemical hapten exposure. Time point described: pre-sensitization, week 0. The treatment here: therapeutic diphenylcyclopropenone sensitization with weekly scalp DPC. One entry per CDR3 protein, called by TCRdb with MiXCR from the RACE reads. The sample lists about 350,000 distinct CDR3 sequences; around 5.5% were seen once. The sequenced sample was whole blood, obtained in connection with sensitization to the hapten diphenylcyclopropenone (DPC). These receptors came from a woman aged 18-29 years with alopecia areata. Some clones in this sample may be carry-over from other donors' samples.

This clonotype was detected ten times or more. The CDR3 spells CASSQGQGVGNIQYF. The DNA for the CDR3 is TGCGCCAGCAGCCAGGGACAGGGGGTAGGAAACATTCAGTACTTC. V gene TRBV4-3 combines with J gene TRBJ2-4, with 11 bases lining up with TRBD1. This CDR3 has 15 residues. The V gene end was trimmed by 3 bases and the J gene end by 6 bases; junction bases not matched to a gene: 4. CDR1 and CDR2 (germline): LGHNA, YSLEER.

This clonotype was seen only a few times. The chain links TRBV18 to TRBJ2-5, with no clear D. This CDR3 comprises 15 residues. Germline V CDR1 and CDR2: KGHSH, LQKENI. Trimming cost V 3 bases and J 1 base, with 12 bases left between them. CDR3 sequence reads: CASSPASGFQETQYF. The CDR3 DNA follows: TGTGCCAGCTCACCCGCGTCGGGCTTCCAAGAGACCCAGTACTTC.

This clonotype has just a few counts. The J gene is TRBJ2-2, the V gene TRBV6-5; D possibly matches TRBD1 or TRBD2 (6 bases each). Trimming took 2 bases from V and 2 from J, leaving 15 bases between them. The CDR3 has 17 residues. Germline V gives CDR1 MNHEY, CDR2 SVGAGI. CDR3 sequence: CASSYLLGGRNTGELFF. CDR3 nucleotides: TGTGCCAGCAGTTACCTCCTCGGGGGCCGCAACACCGGGGAGCTGTTTTTT.

This clonotype was seen many times. CDR3 sequence: CASGTGESLYGYTF. Here the CDR3 DNA reads TGTGCCAGCGGGACAGGGGAATCGCTCTATGGCTACACCTTC. The chain is built from TRBV2 and TRBJ1-2, with 10 bases fitting TRBD1. Germline loops: CDR1 SNHLY, CDR2 FYNNEI. The trim removed 8 bases at V and 4 bases at J, leaving 7 bases unmatched. The CDR3 has 14 amino acids.

This clonotype has a handful of counts. The V call is TRBV27, the J call TRBJ1-6; no clear D. CDR3 size: 12 residues. V lost 5 bases to trimming and J lost 7 bases, with 6 bases between them. Germline-derived CDR1 and CDR2 are MNHEY and SMNVEV (reference sequence). The CDR3 sequence is CASSKQNSPLHF. The CDR3 DNA reads TGTGCCAGCAGTAAACAGAATTCACCCCTCCACTTT.

This clonotype was seen a few times. V gene TRBV6-5 combines with J gene TRBJ2-1, with 7 positions matching TRBD1. From germline, CDR1 is MNHEY and CDR2 SVGAGI. After removal of 2 bases from V and 5 bases from J, the junction contained 12 bases not matched to a gene. The CDR3 is 17 residues long. CDR3: CASSYLRKGAFDNEQFF. The CDR3 coding sequence is TGTGCCAGCAGTTACCTCCGTAAGGGGGCTTTTGACAATGAGCAGTTCTTC.

This clonotype was recorded a few times. The CDR3 sequence: CSARPDRGLRFF. DNA for the CDR3: TGCAGTGCTAGGCCCGACAGGGGGCTCAGATTCTTC. The V gene is TRBV20-1, the J gene TRBJ2-1; 10 bases agree with TRBD1. The CDR3 is 12 residues long. Germline CDR1 reads DFQATT; CDR2 reads SNEGSKA (reference sequence). Trimming removed 3 bases from V and 16 bases from J; junction bases left unmatched: 9.

The sample holds many counts of this clonotype. The CDR3 region has the DNA TGTGCCAGTAGTATAGTGGCAGGTACTAACTATGGCTACACCTTC. Protein sequence: CASSIVAGTNYGYTF. The chain recombines TRBV19 with TRBJ1-2; no clear D. This CDR3 contains 15 residues. V was cut by 1 base and J by 0 bases, with 9 bases left in between. Germline V lookup: CDR1 LNHDA, CDR2 SQIVND (reference sequence).

This clonotype has ten or more counts. The chain links TRBV7-2 to TRBJ1-2; no firm D call. The CDR3 extends over 13 amino acids. The germline CDR1 and CDR2 sequences are SGHTA and FQGNSA. Trimming removed 4 bases from V and 5 bases from J, with 11 bases in between. CDR3 residues: CASSSQNEYGYTF. The CDR3 DNA reads as TGTGCCAGCAGCTCTCAAAACGAGTATGGCTACACCTTC.

This clonotype showed up many times. The genes are TRBV7-2 and TRBJ2-5; 8 bases fit TRBD2. J was trimmed by 7 bases and V by 1 base; bases with no gene match: 11. Germline CDR1 and CDR2: SGHTA and FQGNSA. The CDR3 sequence is 16 residues long. CDR3 DNA sequence: TGTGCCAGCAGCTTAGTCGGAGCGGGGGCCCCGGGGACCCAGTACTTC. This translates into CASSLVGAGAPGTQYF.

The chain couples TRBV4-3 to TRBJ2-7, with 12 bases identical to TRBD2. The V gene end was trimmed by 3 bases and the J gene end by 5 bases; junction bases not matched to a gene: 8. Germline lookup yields CDR1 LGHNA and CDR2 YSLEER. CDR3 length equals 16 residues. CDR3 region: CASSQSSGGAVDEQYF. The CDR3, as DNA: TGCGCCAGCAGCCAGTCTAGCGGGGGGGCCGTCGACGAGCAGTACTTC.

This clonotype was seen a handful of times. The chain joins TRBV7-9 to TRBJ2-7; D may be TRBD1 or TRBD2 (5 bases each). Germline CDR1 reads SEHNR; CDR2 reads FQNEAQ (reference sequence). CDR3 length equals 15 residues. V shed 6 bases and J shed 2 bases, with 17 bases lying between them. The CDR3 region has the DNA TGTGCCAGCAGGCGATTGGGGGATACGGCCTACGAGCAGTACTTC. As protein: CASRRLGDTAYEQYF.

This clonotype was counted a few times. The CDR3 DNA reads as TGCAGTGCCACCGAGGGTAGCGGGGCCACCTACAATGAGCAGTTCTTC. It yields the protein CSATEGSGATYNEQFF. The rearrangement links TRBV20-1 to TRBJ2-1; TRBD2 aligns across 8 bases. The ends lost 6 bases at V and 2 bases at J; junction bases unmatched: 12. Germline CDR1 and CDR2: DFQATT and SNEGSKA (reference sequence). CDR3 length: 16 amino acids.

This clonotype was seen only a few times. This chain links TRBV20-1 with TRBJ1-5; tentative D call: TRBD1 (6 bases). CDR1 DFQATT and CDR2 SNEGSKA come from the germline V gene (reference sequence). V lost 4 bases and J lost 6, with 19 bases in between. The CDR3 totals 15 residues. The chain's CDR3 is CSATTGTRASQPQHF. CDR3 coding DNA: TGCAGTGCTACTACCGGGACAAGAGCGAGTCAGCCCCAGCATTTT.

This clonotype was found a few times. The chain recombines TRBV7-9 with TRBJ1-1; maybe TRBD1 (5 bases). The CDR3 is made up of 13 amino acids. V was pared by 5 bases and J by 6 bases, with 13 bases between. The germline V gene encodes CDR1 SEHNR and CDR2 FQNEAQ (reference sequence). The CDR3 DNA reads as TGTGCCAGCAGCCAGTATCCGGGGGCTGAAGCTTTCTTT. Translated, it gives CASSQYPGAEAFF.

This clonotype was seen more than once but under ten times. The V gene is TRBV11-1, the J gene TRBJ2-7; D may match TRBD1 or TRBD2 (5 bases each). The CDR3 consists of 13 residues. Germline assignment: CDR1 SGHAT and CDR2 FQDESV (reference sequence). Between the trimmed V and J ends, which lost 3 bases and 5 bases, there was a span of 11 bases. This CDR3 reads CASSLPGRDEQYF. CDR3 bases: TGTGCCAGCAGCTTGCCGGGACGAGACGAGCAGTACTTC.

V gene TRBV28 combines with J gene TRBJ1-2; 10 bases match TRBD1. Germline V gene data show CDR1 as MDHEN and CDR2 as SYDVKM. This CDR3 has 14 amino acids. V gave up 5 bases and J gave up 9 bases; unmatched junction bases: 9. The CDR3 DNA is TGTGCCAGCAGTACCGGACAGGGGGGGAGAAGCTACACCTTC. Its protein product is CASSTGQGGRSYTF.

This clonotype was found many times. The chain carries TRBV7-2 and TRBJ1-4; D unclear. The CDR3 sequence is 15 residues long. In germline, CDR1 is SGHTA, CDR2 FQGNSA. Trimming left V 6 bases short and J 0 bases short, with 11 bases between. CDR3 amino acids: CASSSDGATNEKLFF. CDR3 nucleotides: TGTGCCAGCAGTTCGGACGGTGCAACTAATGAAAAACTGTTTTTT.

This clonotype was seen a few times. The V call is TRBV6-6, the J call TRBJ1-1, with D possibly being TRBD1 (5 bases). The germline gives CDR1 MNHNY, CDR2 SVGAGI (reference sequence). CDR3 length: 14 residues. The V gene lost 7 bases and the J gene lost 1 base, with 13 bases spanning the gap. In nucleotides, the CDR3 is TGTGCCAGCAACACGGGACCTACGAACACTGAAGCTTTCTTT. This encodes CASNTGPTNTEAFF.

This clonotype was recorded at least ten times. This chain links TRBV24-1 with TRBJ2-3; 7 bases fit TRBD2. The CDR3 has 15 residues. Germline V lookup: CDR1 KGHDR, CDR2 SFDVKD. The V and J ends lost 5 bases and 2 bases, in that order; junction bases with no gene match: 6. CDR3 DNA: TGTGCCACCAGTGGGGGAGCGGGGTCCACAGATACGCAGTATTTT. Protein: CATSGGAGSTDTQYF.

This clonotype was found many times. The chain has TRBV6-5 and TRBJ2-7, with D possibly TRBD1 on 6 matching bases. Trimming took 6 bases from V and 5 from J, leaving 11 bases between them. The V gene's germline CDR1 is MNHEY and CDR2 SVGAGI. This CDR3 is built from 12 residues. Here the CDR3 DNA reads TGTGCCAGCAGCCGTCAGGGGAACGAGCAGTACTTC. Translated, it gives CASSRQGNEQYF.

The J gene is TRBJ2-2, the V gene TRBV20-1; D may be TRBD1 (5 bases). In germline, CDR1 is DFQATT, CDR2 SNEGSKA (reference sequence). Trimming left V 6 bases short and J 0 bases short, with 11 bases between. This CDR3 contains 14 residues. The CDR3 nucleotides are TGCAGTGCCCCAGGGCAGCCGAACACCGGGGAGCTGTTTTTT. Its protein product is CSAPGQPNTGELFF.